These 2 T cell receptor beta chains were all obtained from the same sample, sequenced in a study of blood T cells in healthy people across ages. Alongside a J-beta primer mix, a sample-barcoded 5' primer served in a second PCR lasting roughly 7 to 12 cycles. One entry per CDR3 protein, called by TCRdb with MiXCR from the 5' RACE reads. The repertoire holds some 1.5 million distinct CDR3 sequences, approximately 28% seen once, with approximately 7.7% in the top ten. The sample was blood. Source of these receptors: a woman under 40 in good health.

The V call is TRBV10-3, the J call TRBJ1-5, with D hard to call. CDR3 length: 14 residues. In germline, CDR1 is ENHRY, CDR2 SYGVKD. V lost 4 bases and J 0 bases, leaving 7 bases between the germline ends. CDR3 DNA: TGTGCCATCAGTGCGAGAACTAGCAATCAGCCCCAGCATTTT. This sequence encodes CAISARTSNQPQHF.

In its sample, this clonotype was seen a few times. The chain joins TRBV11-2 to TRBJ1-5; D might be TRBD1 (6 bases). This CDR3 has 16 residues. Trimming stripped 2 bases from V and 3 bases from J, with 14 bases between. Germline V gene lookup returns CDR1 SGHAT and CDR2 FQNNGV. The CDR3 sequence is CASSLRGGTINQPQHF. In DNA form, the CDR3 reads TGTGCCAGCAGCTTACGAGGGGGGACTATCAATCAGCCCCAGCATTTT.